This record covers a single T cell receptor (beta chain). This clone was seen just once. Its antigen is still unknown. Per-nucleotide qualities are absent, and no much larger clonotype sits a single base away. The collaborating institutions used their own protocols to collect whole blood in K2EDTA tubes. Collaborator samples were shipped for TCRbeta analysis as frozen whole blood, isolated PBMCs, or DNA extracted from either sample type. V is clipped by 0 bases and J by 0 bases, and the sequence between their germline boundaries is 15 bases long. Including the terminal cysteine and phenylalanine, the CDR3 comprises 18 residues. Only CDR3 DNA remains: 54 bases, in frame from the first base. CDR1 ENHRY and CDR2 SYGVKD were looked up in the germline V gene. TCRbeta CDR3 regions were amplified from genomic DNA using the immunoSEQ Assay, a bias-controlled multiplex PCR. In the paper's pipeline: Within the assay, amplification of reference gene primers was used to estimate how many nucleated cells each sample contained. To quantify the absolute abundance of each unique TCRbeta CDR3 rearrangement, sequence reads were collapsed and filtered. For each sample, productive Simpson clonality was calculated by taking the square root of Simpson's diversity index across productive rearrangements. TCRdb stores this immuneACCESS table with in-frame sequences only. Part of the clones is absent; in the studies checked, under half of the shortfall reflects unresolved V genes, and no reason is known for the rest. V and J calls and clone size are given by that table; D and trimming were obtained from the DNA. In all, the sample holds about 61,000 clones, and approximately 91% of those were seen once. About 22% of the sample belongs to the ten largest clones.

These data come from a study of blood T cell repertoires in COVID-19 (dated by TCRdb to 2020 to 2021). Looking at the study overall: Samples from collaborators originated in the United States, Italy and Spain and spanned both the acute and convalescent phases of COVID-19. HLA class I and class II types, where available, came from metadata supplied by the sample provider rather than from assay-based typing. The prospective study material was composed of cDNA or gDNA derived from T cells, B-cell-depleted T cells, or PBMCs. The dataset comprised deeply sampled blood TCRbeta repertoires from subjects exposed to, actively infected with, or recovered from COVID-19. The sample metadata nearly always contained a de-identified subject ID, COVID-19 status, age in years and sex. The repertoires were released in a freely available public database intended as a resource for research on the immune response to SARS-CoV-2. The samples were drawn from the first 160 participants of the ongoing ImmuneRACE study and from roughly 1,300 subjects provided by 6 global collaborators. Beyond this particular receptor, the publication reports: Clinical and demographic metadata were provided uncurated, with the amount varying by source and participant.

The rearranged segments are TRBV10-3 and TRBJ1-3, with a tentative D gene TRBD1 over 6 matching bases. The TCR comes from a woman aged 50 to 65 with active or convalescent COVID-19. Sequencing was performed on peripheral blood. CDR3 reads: CAISESRGGGSSGNTIYF. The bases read TGTGCCATCAGTGAGTCGAGGGGGGGCGGCTCCTCTGGAAACACCATATATTTT.